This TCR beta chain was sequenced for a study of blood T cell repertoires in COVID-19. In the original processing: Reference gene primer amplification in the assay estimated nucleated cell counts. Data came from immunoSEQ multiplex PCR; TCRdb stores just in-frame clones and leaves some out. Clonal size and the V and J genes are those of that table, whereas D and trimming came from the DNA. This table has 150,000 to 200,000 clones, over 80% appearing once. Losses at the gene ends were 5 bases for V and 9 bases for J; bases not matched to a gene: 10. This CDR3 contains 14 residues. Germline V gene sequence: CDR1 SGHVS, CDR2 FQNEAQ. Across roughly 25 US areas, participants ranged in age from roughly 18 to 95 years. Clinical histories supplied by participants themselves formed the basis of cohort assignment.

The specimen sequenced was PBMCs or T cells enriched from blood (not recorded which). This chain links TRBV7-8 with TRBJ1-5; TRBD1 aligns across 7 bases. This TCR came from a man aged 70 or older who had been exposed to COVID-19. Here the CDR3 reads CASSPRQGGGPQHF. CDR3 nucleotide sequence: TGTGCCAGCAGCCCTCGACAGGGAGGAGGGCCCCAGCATTTT. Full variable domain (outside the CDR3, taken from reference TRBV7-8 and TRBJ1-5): GAGVSQSPRYKVAKRGQDVALRCDPISGHVSLFWYQQALGQGPEFLTYFQNEAQLDKSGLPSDRFFAERPEGSVSTLKIQRTQQEDSAVYLCASSPRQGGGPQHFGDGTRLSIL.